This TCR beta chain was profiled in a study of control samples from healthy donors and cancer patients. This CDR3 region has 13 residues. The V gene lost 1 base and the J gene lost 4 bases, with 7 bases spanning the gap. The germline gives CDR1 MNHNS, CDR2 SASEGT. Libraries were prepared by immunoSEQ multiplex PCR; TCRdb keeps only in-frame clonotypes and omits some of them. The sample holds fewer than 110,000 clones, about 89% seen once. The J gene is TRBJ1-1, the V gene TRBV6-1, with unresolved D. This clonotype originated in a young man in good health. Sequenced sample: blood. Here the CDR3 reads CASSEGLRTEAFF. CDR3 DNA sequence: TGTGCCAGCAGTGAAGGTCTGCGCACTGAAGCTTTCTTT.